The rows below give T cell receptor beta chains drawn from one sample of a study of blood T cell repertoires in COVID-19. Assay used: immunoSEQ multiplex PCR; TCRdb lists only in-frame clones, some missing. The table has approximately 68,000 clones, roughly 82% seen once. Sequencing was done on a sample of peripheral blood. These receptors were taken from a human donor in a cohort sampled during active COVID-19. Each CDR3 is given with its conserved first and last residue. A D gene is named only where the DNA matches it firmly. Clone size, where shown, is once, few, many, or a class for clones that have expanded.

V gene,clone size,D gene,J gene,CDR3 protein,CDR3 DNA
TRBV11-3,NA,NA,TRBJ2-5,CASSPGPWETQYF,TGTGCCAGCAGCCCAGGGCCCTGGGAGACCCAGTACTTC
TRBV5-6,NA,NA,TRBJ1-1,CASSLDPGGNTEAFF,TGTGCCAGCAGCTTGGACCCCGGAGGGAACACTGAAGCTTTCTTT
TRBV9,NA,TRBD2,TRBJ2-3,CASSVASGGAADTQYF,TGTGCCAGCAGCGTAGCCAGCGGGGGGGCTGCAGATACGCAGTATTTT
TRBV6-2/TRBV6-3,few,NA,TRBJ2-7,CASSYKRVLFNEQYF,TGTGCCAGCAGTTATAAGCGGGTTCTCTTCAACGAGCAGTACTTC
TRBV5-6,NA,TRBD2,TRBJ2-7,CASSWAPSSGLGEQYF,TGTGCCAGCAGTTGGGCCCCCTCTAGCGGCTTAGGCGAGCAGTACTTC
TRBV5-1,few,NA,TRBJ1-6,CASSLGGWQLEDNSPLHF,TGCGCCAGCAGCTTGGGGGGCTGGCAGCTCGAGGATAATTCACCCCTCCACTTT
TRBV7-9,NA,NA,TRBJ1-2,CASSEQGLQRGYTF,TGTGCCAGCAGCGAGCAGGGACTCCAAAGGGGCTACACCTTC
TRBV18,NA,NA,TRBJ2-5,CASSPMRGQETQYF,TGTGCCAGCTCACCTATGCGGGGCCAAGAGACCCAGTACTTC
TRBV4-3,NA,NA,TRBJ1-4,CASSQGRDGRNEKLFF,TGCGCCAGCAGCCAAGGACGGGATGGGCGGAACGAAAAACTGTTTTTT
TRBV5-1,NA,NA,TRBJ2-1,CASSPLSVHNEQFF,TGCGCCAGCAGCCCGCTAAGCGTCCACAATGAGCAGTTCTTC
TRBV4-3,NA,NA,TRBJ1-1,CASSQSRQGQAFF,TGCGCCAGCAGCCAATCCAGGCAGGGCCAAGCTTTCTTT
TRBV3-1/TRBV3-2,NA,NA,TRBJ1-1,CASSHNTQNTEAFF,TGTGCCAGCAGCCACAACACACAGAACACTGAAGCTTTCTTT
TRBV4-1,NA,TRBD1,TRBJ1-5,CASSQEGGAGQPQHF,TGCGCCAGCAGCCAAGAAGGGGGCGCGGGACAGCCCCAGCATTTT
TRBV18,NA,NA,TRBJ2-7,CASSPLKLSEQYF,TGTGCCAGCTCACCACTGAAGCTAAGCGAGCAGTACTTC
TRBV19,NA,NA,TRBJ2-2,CASRPRSFSTGELFF,TGTGCCAGTCGTCCCCGGTCCTTCTCCACCGGGGAGCTGTTTTTT
TRBV27,NA,NA,TRBJ1-2,CASSLGPRGYGYTF,TGTGCCAGCAGTTTGGGCCCCAGGGGTTATGGCTACACCTTC
TRBV6-5,few,NA,TRBJ2-6,CASNVQESGANVLTF,TGTGCCAGCAACGTACAGGAATCTGGGGCCAACGTCCTGACTTTC
TRBV7-9,NA,NA,TRBJ1-3,CASSREGVTIYF,TGTGCCAGCAGCCGAGAGGGAGTCACCATATATTTT
TRBV6-5,NA,NA,TRBJ1-5,CASSFRGVNQPQHF,TGTGCCAGCAGTTTCCGGGGGGTAAATCAGCCCCAGCATTTT
TRBV2,NA,NA,TRBJ1-4,CASSGVSGGNEKLFF,TGTGCCAGCAGTGGAGTATCGGGGGGTAATGAAAAACTGTTTTTT
TRBV3-1/TRBV3-2,NA,NA,TRBJ1-1,CASSLTDSNTEAFF,TGTGCCAGCAGCCTGACAGACAGCAACACTGAAGCTTTCTTT
TRBV2,NA,NA,TRBJ1-1,CASSQNTEAFF,TGTGCCAGCAGCCAGAACACTGAAGCTTTCTTT
TRBV11-2,NA,TRBD1,TRBJ1-2,CASSLGDRGLGANYGYTF,TGTGCCAGCAGCTTAGGGGACAGGGGCCTAGGGGCTAACTATGGCTACACCTTC
TRBV3-1/TRBV3-2,NA,NA,TRBJ1-4,CASSQDLGKGEKLFF,TGTGCCAGCAGCCAAGATCTCGGGAAGGGTGAAAAACTGTTTTTT
TRBV3-1/TRBV3-2,NA,TRBD1,TRBJ1-4,CASSWNRGTGLRWELFF,TGTGCCAGCAGCTGGAACCGCGGGACAGGGCTCCGATGGGAACTGTTTTTT
TRBV15,NA,TRBD1,TRBJ2-3,CATSKGQGGMDTQYF,TGTGCCACCAGCAAGGGACAGGGCGGTATGGATACGCAGTATTTT
TRBV29-1,NA,TRBD1,TRBJ1-2,CSVVGTGTNYGYTF,TGCAGCGTTGTGGGGACAGGGACAAACTATGGCTACACCTTC
TRBV19,NA,NA,TRBJ1-1,CASSITWGRVAFF,TGTGCCAGTAGTATAACATGGGGCAGGGTGGCTTTCTTT
TRBV5-1,NA,NA,TRBJ1-1,CASSPEGSPEAFF,TGCGCCAGCAGCCCAGAGGGATCCCCTGAAGCTTTCTTT
TRBV7-2,once,NA,TRBJ2-7,CASSLVAVSYEQYF,TGTGCCAGCAGCTTAGTCGCAGTTTCCTACGAGCAGTACTTC
TRBV11-2,once,TRBD1,TRBJ2-1,CASSLLTAGTGYVSEQFF,TGTGCCAGCAGCTTACTAACCGCCGGGACAGGCTATGTGAGTGAGCAGTTCTTC
TRBV15,NA,NA,TRBJ2-7,CATSRKGGPLHEQYF,TGTGCCACCAGCAGAAAGGGGGGGCCCCTCCACGAGCAGTACTTC
TRBV5-4,NA,TRBD1,TRBJ1-2,CASSIRQGNYGYTF,TGTGCCAGCAGCATCCGACAGGGTAACTATGGCTACACCTTC
TRBV6-5,NA,TRBD1,TRBJ1-2,CASSPGTALSYGYTF,TGTGCCAGCAGCCCCGGGACAGCCCTTTCCTATGGCTACACCTTC
TRBV5-4,NA,NA,TRBJ1-2,CASSHTERNGYTF,TGTGCCAGCAGTCATACCGAGCGGAATGGCTACACCTTC
TRBV2,NA,NA,TRBJ2-5,CASSVTTAGETQYF,TGTGCCAGCAGTGTCACGACCGCGGGGGAGACCCAGTACTTC
TRBV10-1,NA,NA,TRBJ2-3,CASSRTLSTDTQYF,TGCGCCAGCAGTAGGACACTGAGCACAGATACGCAGTATTTT
TRBV27,NA,TRBD2,TRBJ2-7,CASGLGYSGGYEQYF,TGTGCCAGCGGCTTAGGTTATAGCGGGGGCTACGAGCAGTACTTC
TRBV3-1/TRBV3-2,few,NA,TRBJ2-1,CASSLFLVGEQFF,TGTGCCAGCAGCCTCTTCCTAGTTGGCGAGCAGTTCTTC
TRBV4-1,few,NA,TRBJ2-7,CASSQAGAYEQYF,TGCGCCAGCAGCCAAGCAGGGGCCTACGAGCAGTACTTC
TRBV20-1,NA,NA,TRBJ1-6,CSASDRNSPLHF,TGCAGTGCTAGTGACAGGAACTCACCCCTCCACTTT
TRBV6-2/TRBV6-3,NA,NA,TRBJ2-7,CASSSTGSYEQYF,TGTGCCAGCAGTTCGACAGGTTCCTACGAGCAGTACTTC
TRBV3-1/TRBV3-2,NA,TRBD1,TRBJ2-6,CASSRQGAGANVLTF,TGTGCCAGCAGCCGACAGGGGGCTGGGGCCAACGTCCTGACTTTC
TRBV6-4,NA,TRBD1,TRBJ2-2,CASSEPTGAILNTGELFF,TGTGCCAGCAGTGAGCCCACAGGGGCGATATTGAACACCGGGGAGCTGTTTTTT
TRBV4-3,once,NA,TRBJ2-7,CASSQEAGGEQYF,TGCGCCAGCAGCCAAGAGGCAGGAGGCGAGCAGTACTTC
TRBV6-2/TRBV6-3,NA,TRBD1,TRBJ1-2,CASSVTGGNYGYTF,TGTGCCAGCAGCGTGACAGGGGGCAACTATGGCTACACCTTC
TRBV7-2,NA,TRBD2,TRBJ2-1,CASSPGLANNEQFF,TGTGCCAGCAGCCCAGGACTAGCCAACAATGAGCAGTTCTTC
TRBV18,NA,NA,TRBJ2-7,CASSPDTYEQYF,TGTGCCAGCTCACCAGACACCTACGAGCAGTACTTC
TRBV5-1,NA,TRBD2,TRBJ2-7,CASSSIAGANSYEQYF,TGCGCCAGCAGCTCGATAGCGGGGGCGAACTCCTACGAGCAGTACTTC
TRBV11-3,few,NA,TRBJ2-7,CASSLGGGHEQYF,TGTGCCAGCAGCCTAGGGGGAGGGCACGAGCAGTACTTC
TRBV7-9,NA,NA,TRBJ2-1,CASSSTSPVNEQFF,TGTGCCAGCAGCTCCACTTCACCCGTTAATGAGCAGTTCTTC